Listed below are T cell receptor beta chains from one sample, sequenced in a study of cytotoxic CD8 clonotypes in ibrutinib-treated CLL. Generated by immunoSEQ multiplex PCR, the TCRdb table keeps only in-frame clones and is missing some. The sample records 40,000 or so clones, around 70% being singletons. Source: PBMCs, taken at disease progression, from a patient treated with ibrutinib. The origin of the receptors is a human donor with chronic lymphocytic leukemia. Each CDR3 is given with its conserved first and last residue. The order of the fields is CDR3 DNA, CDR3 protein, V gene, D gene, clone size, J gene. A D gene is named only where the DNA matches it firmly. Rows give clone size only sometimes, using once, few, many, or a class for an expanded clone.

DNA: TGCGCCAGCAGCCAAGAAGCTCCAGGGTCCCGTGGAGATACGCAGTATTTT; CDR3: CASSQEAPGSRGDTQYF; V: TRBV4-1; D: .; size: .; J: TRBJ2-3
DNA: TGTGCCAGCAGTGGCCACAGTAATAGCAATCAGCCCCAGCATTTT; CDR3: CASSGHSNSNQPQHF; V: TRBV2; D: .; size: few; J: TRBJ1-5
DNA: TGCGCCAGCAGCCAAGTACCACAGGCCCTACTAGACAATGAGCAGTTCTTC; CDR3: CASSQVPQALLDNEQFF; V: TRBV4-1; D: .; size: .; J: TRBJ2-1
DNA: TGTGCCAGCAGTTCCTCCTCGACAGGGGGCAAAGATACGCAGTATTTT; CDR3: CASSSSSTGGKDTQYF; V: TRBV6-5; D: TRBD1; size: .; J: TRBJ2-3
DNA: TGCGCCAGCAGGAGGGGCGGGACAGGGAACTATGGCTACACCTTC; CDR3: CASRRGGTGNYGYTF; V: TRBV10-2; D: TRBD1; size: .; J: TRBJ1-2
DNA: TGTGCCAGCAATCAGACGGGAATGAGGGAGACCCAGTACTTC; CDR3: CASNQTGMRETQYF; V: TRBV27; D: .; size: .; J: TRBJ2-5
DNA: TGCGCCAGCAGTGAGTCGGGAAGAAACACCATATATTTT; CDR3: CASSESGRNTIYF; V: TRBV10-2; D: .; size: few; J: TRBJ1-3
DNA: TGTGCCAGCAGCCTTCACGCTGCGGGACAGGGGGACACCGGGGAGCTGTTTTTT; CDR3: CASSLHAAGQGDTGELFF; V: TRBV4-2; D: TRBD1; size: .; J: TRBJ2-2
DNA: TGTGCCAGCAGTGAACTCCCGAACACTGAAGCTTTCTTT; CDR3: CASSELPNTEAFF; V: TRBV2; D: .; size: .; J: TRBJ1-1
DNA: TGCGCCAGCAGCCGCGGGACAGGGGGTGGAAACATTCAGTACTTC; CDR3: CASSRGTGGGNIQYF; V: TRBV5-1; D: TRBD1; size: .; J: TRBJ2-4
DNA: TGTGCCAGCAGCTTAGAACGGGCAGATACGCAGTATTTT; CDR3: CASSLERADTQYF; V: TRBV11-3; D: .; size: .; J: TRBJ2-3
DNA: TGTGCCAGCATCTATCGGCTGCTCCGGGGAGAAAGGGGCTACACCTTC; CDR3: CASIYRLLRGERGYTF; V: TRBV2; D: .; size: few; J: TRBJ1-2
DNA: TGTGCCAGCAGCTTATCTTCATCCAAGTACTTC; CDR3: CASSLSSSKYF; V: TRBV7-9; D: .; size: few; J: TRBJ2-5
DNA: TGTGCCAGCAGGCAGAACAGGGGAGGGTCCTACAATGAGCAGTTCTTC; CDR3: CASRQNRGGSYNEQFF; V: TRBV6-6; D: .; size: few; J: TRBJ2-1
DNA: TGTGCCACCGGACTAGTCGGAGAGACCCAGTACTTC; CDR3: CATGLVGETQYF; V: TRBV2; D: TRBD2; size: once; J: TRBJ2-5
DNA: TGTGCAAGTCGCTTAGTGACGTGCCATTTAGTGAATTCACCCCTCCACTTT; CDR3: CASRLVTCHLVNSPLHF; V: TRBV12-2; D: .; size: once; J: TRBJ1-6
DNA: TGTGCCAGCAGCGATCCAAGACAGGGAACTGAAGCTTTCTTT; CDR3: CASSDPRQGTEAFF; V: TRBV7-9; D: TRBD1; size: once; J: TRBJ1-1
DNA: TGTGCCAGCAGCTTGGGGTACGGGGAAGAGACCCAGTACTTC; CDR3: CASSLGYGEETQYF; V: TRBV5-4; D: .; size: .; J: TRBJ2-5
DNA: TGTGCCAGCAGGCCCCATTGGGGGGCCGCAGATACGCAGTATTTT; CDR3: CASRPHWGAADTQYF; V: TRBV6-6; D: .; size: .; J: TRBJ2-3
DNA: TGCGCCAGCAGCTTGAACAGGCTGAACACTGAAGCTTTCTTT; CDR3: CASSLNRLNTEAFF; V: TRBV5-1; D: .; size: .; J: TRBJ1-1
DNA: TGTGCCAGCAGCCTAAGGACTAGCGGGGCTACGCAGTATTTT; CDR3: CASSLRTSGATQYF; V: TRBV5-8; D: TRBD2; size: .; J: TRBJ2-3
DNA: TGTGCCAGCAGCTGGGGAGTACAGGGGGCGGGGGCCAACGTCCTGACTTTC; CDR3: CASSWGVQGAGANVLTF; V: TRBV7-6; D: TRBD1; size: .; J: TRBJ2-6
DNA: TGTGCTAGTGGTCTTCCCAATCAGCCCCAGCATTTT; CDR3: CASGLPNQPQHF; V: TRBV12-5; D: .; size: few; J: TRBJ1-5
DNA: TGTGCCAGCAGGCCTCGGACACAAATGAACACTGAAGCTTTCTTT; CDR3: CASRPRTQMNTEAFF; V: TRBV6-1; D: .; size: .; J: TRBJ1-1
DNA: TGCAGTGCTACCGGGCCTACGGGGCAGTACTTC; CDR3: CSATGPTGQYF; V: TRBV20-1; D: .; size: few; J: TRBJ2-7
DNA: TGTGCCAGCAGCGCGCCATGGACTAGCGGGTTAGGCACAGATACGCAGTATTTT; CDR3: CASSAPWTSGLGTDTQYF; V: TRBV9; D: TRBD2; size: once; J: TRBJ2-3
DNA: TGTGCCAGCAGCCAGGGCCTTGAGCAGTTCTTC; CDR3: CASSQGLEQFF; V: TRBV7-9; D: .; size: few; J: TRBJ2-1
DNA: TGTGCCAGCAGCTTAGGATCGGCAGGGAGGTCGGACACCATATATTTT; CDR3: CASSLGSAGRSDTIYF; V: TRBV7-9; D: .; size: .; J: TRBJ1-3
DNA: TGTGCCAGCAGCTTCGGCGGGAGTACCTACAATGAGCAGTTCTTC; CDR3: CASSFGGSTYNEQFF; V: TRBV7-9; D: TRBD2; size: .; J: TRBJ2-1
DNA: TGTGCCAGCAGCTTGGCGGGAGGTTCCACAGATACGCAGTATTTT; CDR3: CASSLAGGSTDTQYF; V: TRBV7-9; D: TRBD2; size: .; J: TRBJ2-3
DNA: TGTGCCAGCAGCTTAAATCTACTAGCGGGAGGTGATACGCAGTATTTT; CDR3: CASSLNLLAGGDTQYF; V: TRBV7-9; D: TRBD2; size: .; J: TRBJ2-3
DNA: TGTGCCAGCAGAGGCACCGGGGAGCTGTTTTTT; CDR3: CASRGTGELFF; V: TRBV28; D: .; size: .; J: TRBJ2-2
DNA: TGTGCCAGCAGCTTATCGGGGATGATAGAAGCTTTCTTT; CDR3: CASSLSGMIEAFF; V: TRBV7-9; D: .; size: .; J: TRBJ1-1
DNA: TGCGCCAGCAGCTCCGGACTAGTGGGACCAGATACGCAGTATTTT; CDR3: CASSSGLVGPDTQYF; V: TRBV4-1; D: TRBD2; size: .; J: TRBJ2-3
DNA: TGTGCCAGCAGCCAGATAGCGGGGCCTTACAATGAGCAGTTCTTC; CDR3: CASSQIAGPYNEQFF; V: TRBV14; D: TRBD2; size: .; J: TRBJ2-1
DNA: TGCGCCAGCAGCTTGGGACCCGGGGGGGCCCAACAGACCCAGTACTTC; CDR3: CASSLGPGGAQQTQYF; V: TRBV5-1; D: TRBD2; size: .; J: TRBJ2-5
DNA: TGCAGCCCGGTCAAGGGTGGCACGCAGTATTTT; CDR3: CSPVKGGTQYF; V: TRBV29-1; D: .; size: .; J: TRBJ2-3
DNA: TGTGCCAGCAGCTTAGAGGCGACAGGGTACGGCTATGGCTACACCTTC; CDR3: CASSLEATGYGYGYTF; V: TRBV7-6; D: TRBD1; size: .; J: TRBJ1-2
DNA: TGTGCCAGCAGCTTGGGGCTAGCGGATAGCACAGATACGCAGTATTTT; CDR3: CASSLGLADSTDTQYF; V: TRBV5-4; D: TRBD2; size: .; J: TRBJ2-3
DNA: TGCGCCAGCAGCGTCACCAGGGGACAGGGGGTGAACACTGAAGCTTTCTTT; CDR3: CASSVTRGQGVNTEAFF; V: TRBV5-1; D: TRBD1; size: .; J: TRBJ1-1
DNA: TGTGCCAGCAGTGACAGGGGGCTCCTAGGTGCAACTAATGAAAAACTGTTTTTT; CDR3: CASSDRGLLGATNEKLFF; V: TRBV27; D: TRBD1; size: .; J: TRBJ1-4
DNA: TGCGCCAGCAGCCCGACAGGGAACACCGGGGAGCTGTTTTTT; CDR3: CASSPTGNTGELFF; V: TRBV5-1; D: .; size: .; J: TRBJ2-2
DNA: TGTGCCTCACAGGTTAACACCGGGGAGCTGTTTTTT; CDR3: CASQVNTGELFF; V: TRBV28; D: .; size: .; J: TRBJ2-2
DNA: TGTGCCAGCAGTGAAGCGATCGGGACAGATCTTTTAGCCAAAAACATTCAGTACTTC; CDR3: CASSEAIGTDLLAKNIQYF; V: TRBV6-1; D: TRBD1; size: .; J: TRBJ2-4
DNA: TGCGCCAGCAGCTCCATGACAAACCAAGAGACCCAGTACTTC; CDR3: CASSSMTNQETQYF; V: TRBV5-1; D: .; size: .; J: TRBJ2-5
DNA: TGTGCCAGCAGTGTCAGGGTAAGCCAGCCCCAGCATTTT; CDR3: CASSVRVSQPQHF; V: TRBV27; D: .; size: few; J: TRBJ1-5
DNA: TGTGCCAGCAGTGAAGTTAACGCAGACTTATATAATTCACCCCTCCACTTT; CDR3: CASSEVNADLYNSPLHF; V: TRBV6-1; D: .; size: .; J: TRBJ1-6
DNA: TGCGCCAGCAGTGAGGGGGGACTAGCGAGATCCCAAGAGACCCAGTACTTC; CDR3: CASSEGGLARSQETQYF; V: TRBV10-1; D: TRBD2; size: .; J: TRBJ2-5
DNA: TGTGCCAGCAGCGTAGTAGGGGGGAACACTGAAGCTTTCTTT; CDR3: CASSVVGGNTEAFF; V: TRBV9; D: .; size: .; J: TRBJ1-1
DNA: TGCAGCGTTGACTGGTTAGGGGCCTACGAGCAGTACTTC; CDR3: CSVDWLGAYEQYF; V: TRBV29-1; D: .; size: .; J: TRBJ2-7
DNA: TGTGCCAGCAGTGCCCACCAGGGGATCGGGGCCAACGTCCTGACTTTC; CDR3: CASSAHQGIGANVLTF; V: TRBV25-1; D: .; size: .; J: TRBJ2-6
DNA: TGTGCCAGCTCTTGGCGGTCCGGGGAGCTGTTTTTT; CDR3: CASSWRSGELFF; V: TRBV6-5; D: .; size: few; J: TRBJ2-2
DNA: TGCGCCAGCAGCTTAGGACAGGCGAAGAACACTGAAGCTTTCTTT; CDR3: CASSLGQAKNTEAFF; V: TRBV5-1; D: TRBD1; size: .; J: TRBJ1-1
DNA: TGTGCTAGTGGTTCATCGGGACAGGAGTCCTACGAGCAGTACTTC; CDR3: CASGSSGQESYEQYF; V: TRBV12-5; D: TRBD1; size: .; J: TRBJ2-7
DNA: TGTGCCAGCAGTATCGCTCAGGGGCTGAATCAGCCCCAGCATTTT; CDR3: CASSIAQGLNQPQHF; V: TRBV6-1; D: .; size: .; J: TRBJ1-5
DNA: TGTGCCAGCAGCTCCAGGCAGGACTTCCCGATGGGGGAGCAGTACTTC; CDR3: CASSSRQDFPMGEQYF; V: TRBV9; D: .; size: few; J: TRBJ2-7
DNA: TGTGCCAGCTCACAACGACAGACAACACTGGGAGCTTTCTTT; CDR3: CASSQRQTTLGAFF; V: TRBV18; D: .; size: few; J: TRBJ1-1
DNA: TGTGCCAGCAGCCCCCGACAGGGGGAAGCTTTCTTT; CDR3: CASSPRQGEAFF; V: TRBV7-9; D: TRBD1; size: .; J: TRBJ1-1
DNA: TGTGCCAGTAGTACCCAGGGTATCGGCAGAAAACTGTTTTTT; CDR3: CASSTQGIGRKLFF; V: TRBV19; D: .; size: .; J: TRBJ1-4
DNA: TGTGCCAGCAGCCTGGGGCGTTATGAAAAACTGTTTTTT; CDR3: CASSLGRYEKLFF; V: TRBV7-9; D: .; size: .; J: TRBJ1-4